The source of this T cell receptor beta chain is a study of T cell responses to AZD1222 COVID-19 vaccine. This CDR3 has 14 amino acids. V was pared by 6 bases and J by 0 bases, with 12 bases between. Germline CDR1 is ENHRY and CDR2 is SYGVKD. Whole-study findings and limits: White British people made up most donors, females outnumbered males, and clonal diversity was possibly underestimated. Receipt of two AZD1222 doses was followed by a rise in Spike-specific TCR breadth and depth. Reportedly, close to half of spike-specific TCRs are directed against unmutated variant regions. Spike regions recognized by vaccine-associated CD4 TCRs spanned the protein, led by 160-218 and 743-854.

About this clone: What it recognizes is unknown.

The table came from immunoSEQ multiplex PCR; TCRdb's copy has only in-frame clones and leaves some out. The sample shows about 110,000 clones, about 85% of them seen only once. The chain links TRBV10-3 to TRBJ2-7, with no clear D. This TCR derives from an adult in good health. The sequences come from peripheral blood, collected on day 0 of AZD1222 vaccination. The CDR3, as DNA: TGTGCCATCAGGAGTGGTACAGACTCCTACGAGCAGTACTTC. Translation gives CAIRSGTDSYEQYF.